Presented here are 19 T cell receptor beta chains from one specimen sequenced in a study of fetal regulatory T cell absence and autoimmunity. The assay was immunoSEQ multiplex PCR, and TCRdb's table has in-frame clones only and misses some. The sample has some 87,000 clones; approximately 75% are singletons. The sequenced material came from pancreas tissue. The receptor set was obtained from a male donor with IPEX syndrome.

The sample holds one count of this clone. This chain connects TRBV7-8 to TRBJ2-3; D is undetermined. The germline V and J ends were trimmed by 4 bases and 5 bases, with 10 bases remaining between them. The CDR3 consists of 13 residues. Germline V gene lookup returns CDR1 SGHVS and CDR2 FQNEAQ. The CDR3 protein is CASSYVRRDTQYF. CDR3 in DNA: TGTGCCAGCAGCTACGTAAGAAGAGATACGCAGTATTTT.

The gene calls are TRBV27 and TRBJ2-7, with 8 bases lining up with TRBD2. Germline CDR1 reads MNHEY; CDR2 reads SMNVEV (reference sequence). V gave up 5 bases and J gave up 0 bases; unmatched junction bases: 6. This CDR3 comprises 15 residues. The CDR3 is CASSALAGVSYEQYF. Written as DNA, the CDR3 is TGTGCCAGCAGTGCTCTAGCGGGTGTCTCCTACGAGCAGTACTTC.

The chain is built from TRBV5-1 and TRBJ2-7; TRBD2 matches at 7 bases. Germline V CDR1 and CDR2: SGHRS, YFSETQ. The CDR3 has 13 residues. The trim removed 1 base at V and 4 bases at J, leaving 2 bases unmatched. The CDR3 nucleotides read TGCGCCAGCAGCTTGAACGGGAGGTACGAGCAGTACTTC. Translating gives CASSLNGRYEQYF.

The rearrangement joins TRBV11-3 to TRBJ2-1; TRBD2 aligns across 11 bases. CDR1 is SGHNT, CDR2 YENEEA, per germline. This CDR3 comprises 15 residues. Trimming removed 5 bases from V and 4 bases from J; junction bases left unmatched: 4. CDR3 protein: CASSRGTSGYNEQFF. CDR3 DNA: TGTGCCAGCAGCAGGGGGACTAGCGGATACAATGAGCAGTTCTTC.

The rearrangement links TRBV5-4 to TRBJ2-3; 13 nucleotides line up with TRBD2. CDR3 size: 18 residues. V lost 2 bases, J lost 4 bases, and 10 bases stayed unmatched. The germline V gene has CDR1 SGHNT and CDR2 YYREEE (reference sequence). In DNA, the CDR3 is TGTGCCAGCAGCTTCAACCCCACTAGCGGGGGGGCTTCAGATACGCAGTATTTT. The encoded protein is CASSFNPTSGGASDTQYF.

V is TRBV11-3 and J is TRBJ2-5; D call uncertain. The CDR3 is 13 residues long. Between the trimmed V and J ends, which lost 2 bases and 0 bases, there was a span of 4 bases. The germline gives CDR1 SGHNT, CDR2 YENEEA. The CDR3 DNA is TGTGCCAGCAGCTTATGGTACCAAGAGACCCAGTACTTC. Translating gives CASSLWYQETQYF. The full variable domain, rest sourced from reference TRBV11-3 and TRBJ2-5, is EAGVVQSPRYKIIEKKQPVAFWCNPISGHNTLYWYLQNLGQGPELLIRYENEEAVDDSQLPKDRFSAERLKGVDSTLKIQPAELGDSAVYLCASSLWYQETQYFGPGTRLLVL.

The chain combines TRBV5-6 with TRBJ2-3, with D tentatively TRBD1 (6 bases). The V and J ends lost 2 bases and 4 bases respectively, with 14 bases between them. Germline CDR1 and CDR2: SGHDT and YYEEEE. This CDR3 has 15 residues. The CDR3 nucleotides read TGTGCCAGCAGCTTAGGCAGGGGCGCCTCAGATACGCAGTATTTT. Its protein product is CASSLGRGASDTQYF.

Note on this clone: This may be a read error, as it is one base from a much larger clone. Additional DNA sequences in this sample encode the identical CDR3. The chain joins TRBV7-9 to TRBJ1-1, with 7 bases that match TRBD1. Germline loops: CDR1 SEHNR, CDR2 FQNEAQ (reference sequence). CDR3 size: 12 residues. V lost 4 bases, J lost 4 bases, and 0 bases stayed unmatched. The CDR3 is CASSSGGTEAFF. In nucleotides, the CDR3 is TGTGCCAGCAGCTCAGGGGGCACTGAAGCTTTCTTT.

This chain connects TRBV5-1 to TRBJ2-7; 10 bases fit TRBD1. Looked up from germline, CDR1 is SGHRS and CDR2 is YFSETQ. The length of the CDR3 is 17 residues. J gave up 7 bases and V 4 bases, and 17 bases lay outside the gene matches. The CDR3 is CASSPGQGLLGLSEQYF. The CDR3 DNA sequence: TGCGCCAGCAGCCCGGGACAGGGGCTACTAGGTCTGAGTGAGCAGTACTTC.

The CDR3 loop reads CASSYSAIQGHYGYTF. In DNA form, the CDR3 reads TGTGCCAGCAGTTACTCGGCAATACAGGGTCACTATGGCTACACCTTC. The V gene is TRBV6-5, the J gene TRBJ1-2; tentatively, D is TRBD1 (6 bases). Germline values: CDR1 MNHEY, CDR2 SVGAGI. The CDR3 is made up of 16 amino acids. V was pared by 0 bases and J by 3 bases, with 14 bases between.

The chain employs TRBV29-1 and TRBJ2-1; 10 nucleotides agree with TRBD1. Trimming cost V 6 bases and J 10 bases; bases outside gene matches: 9. This CDR3 contains 13 residues. Germline values: CDR1 SQVTM, CDR2 ANQGSEA. CDR3 protein: CSVGDRGLGEQFF. CDR3 sequence (DNA): TGCAGCGTCGGTGACAGGGGGCTGGGGGAGCAGTTCTTC.

The chain links TRBV5-1 to TRBJ2-7; 10 bases align to TRBD2. This CDR3 comprises 14 residues. With V trimmed by 2 bases and J by 2 bases, 1 base remained unmatched. Germline CDR1 is SGHRS and CDR2 is YFSETQ. The CDR3 sequence is CASSFTSGTYEQYF. The CDR3 coding sequence is TGCGCCAGCAGCTTTACTAGCGGGACCTACGAGCAGTACTTC.

This rearrangement joins TRBV7-6 to TRBJ1-1; TRBD1 might be the D (5 bases). V was shortened by 0 bases and J by 6 bases, with 8 bases between the two germline ends. Looked up from germline, CDR1 is SGHVS and CDR2 is FNYEAQ. The CDR3 covers 13 residues. The CDR3 DNA reads as TGTGCCAGCAGCTTAGCGTGGGGGTCTGAAGCTTTCTTT. It yields the protein CASSLAWGSEAFF. The variable domain in full, completed from reference TRBV7-6 and TRBJ1-1, reads GAGVSQSPRYKVTKRGQDVALRCDPISGHVSLYWYRQALGQGPEFLTYFNYEAQQDKSGLPNDRFSAERPEGSISTLTIQRTEQRDSAMYRCASSLAWGSEAFFGQGTRLTVV.

The rearrangement joins TRBV30 to TRBJ2-7; D remains ambiguous. The germline V and J ends were trimmed by 0 bases and 1 base, with 13 bases remaining between them. Germline CDR1 is GTSNPN and CDR2 is SVGIG (reference sequence). This CDR3 contains 15 residues. The CDR3 region is CAWSVRRQLSYEQYF. Here the CDR3 DNA reads TGTGCCTGGAGTGTACGCCGCCAACTGTCCTACGAGCAGTACTTC.

The rearrangement uses TRBV13 and TRBJ1-2, with unresolved D. The CDR3 length is 13 residues. Germline-derived CDR1 and CDR2 are PRHDT and FYEKMQ (reference sequence). V lost 4 bases and J 4 bases, leaving 10 bases between the germline ends. CDR3 in amino acids: CASSYRHLYGYTF. DNA for the CDR3: TGTGCCAGCAGCTACCGGCACCTCTATGGCTACACCTTC.

Only one count was recorded for this clone. The chain combines TRBV15 with TRBJ1-1; D might be TRBD1 (5 bases). The CDR3 sequence is 14 residues long. Germline CDR1 LNHNV, CDR2 YYDKDF (reference sequence). Between the trimmed V and J ends, which lost 5 bases and 5 bases, there was a span of 15 bases. The CDR3 DNA sequence: TGTGCCACCAGCTTTCCAGGGTATCGGACTGAAGCTTTCTTT. Translated: CATSFPGYRTEAFF.

J is TRBJ1-2 and V is TRBV19; D gene unclear. V was trimmed by 9 bases and J by 6 bases, leaving 11 bases between them. The length of the CDR3 is 11 residues. Per germline, CDR1 LNHDA and CDR2 SQIVND (reference sequence). The CDR3 region is CASRRGDGYTF. CDR3 DNA: TGTGCCAGCCGTCGGGGTGATGGCTACACCTTC.

This clone was counted a few times. This chain joins TRBV2 and TRBJ2-2, with 14 nucleotides matching TRBD2. From germline, CDR1 is SNHLY and CDR2 FYNNEI. The CDR3 contains 16 residues. V gave up 6 bases and J gave up 5 bases; unmatched junction bases: 5. The chain's CDR3 is CASRPGLAGVTGELFF. CDR3 DNA sequence: TGTGCCAGCAGACCGGGACTAGCGGGAGTTACCGGGGAGCTGTTTTTT.

Comment on this clone: A read error may be the cause here, since a much bigger clone is one base away. The gene calls are TRBV5-6 and TRBJ1-1; D ambiguous. Trimming cost V 0 bases and J 3 bases, with 0 bases left between them. Germline CDR1 is SGHDT and CDR2 is YYEEEE. There are 11 residues in the CDR3. The chain's CDR3 is CASSLDTEAFF. The CDR3 nucleotides read TGTGCCAGCAGCTTGGACACTGAAGCTTTCTTT.